One sample yielded the 5 T cell receptor beta chains listed below, sequenced in a study of blood T cell repertoires in COVID-19. TCRdb's copy holds only in-frame clones and misses some; the assay was immunoSEQ multiplex PCR. The sample lists about 300,000 clones; around nine tenths were seen once. Input material: PBMCs or T cells enriched from blood (not recorded which). The origin of the receptors is a woman aged 25 to 39 who had recovered from COVID-19.

The chain is built from TRBV16 and TRBJ1-4; unclear D gene. The V gene lost 6 bases and the J gene lost 8 bases, with 7 bases spanning the gap. CDR1 is KGHSY and CDR2 is FQNENV in the germline V gene. The CDR3 extends over 11 amino acids. CDR3 sequence: CASRLNEKLFF. The CDR3 DNA reads as TGTGCCAGCAGACTGAACGAAAAACTGTTTTTT.

The rearrangement links TRBV19 to TRBJ1-2; 8 nucleotides match TRBD1. This CDR3 is built from 15 residues. Trimming cost V 7 bases and J 5 bases; bases outside gene matches: 12. Per the germline V gene, CDR1 is LNHDA and CDR2 is SQIVND (reference sequence). The chain's CDR3 is CASNPLDREGYGYTF. The CDR3 DNA follows: TGTGCCAGTAACCCACTGGACAGGGAAGGGTATGGCTACACCTTC.

A single count supports this clone. J is TRBJ1-6 and V is TRBV5-1, with 8 bases aligning to TRBD1. The junction had 5 bases not matched to a gene; V was cut back by 4 bases and J by 5 bases. Germline V lookup: CDR1 SGHRS, CDR2 YFSETQ. The CDR3 is 15 residues long. The CDR3 spells CASSATTGDNSPLHF. For the CDR3, the DNA is TGCGCCAGCAGCGCTACGACAGGGGATAATTCACCCCTCCACTTT. The whole variable domain, filled in from reference TRBV5-1 and TRBJ1-6, reads KAGVTQTPRYLIKTRGQQVTLSCSPISGHRSVSWYQQTPGQGLQFLFEYFSETQRNKGNFPGRFSGRQFSNSRSEMNVSTLELGDSALYLCASSATTGDNSPLHFGNGTRLTVT.

V and J are TRBV6-2 or TRBV6-3 and TRBJ2-7, with D maybe TRBD1 (5 bases). V lost 2 bases and J lost 0, with 14 bases in between. The CDR3 is 16 amino acids. Germline V gives CDR1 MNHEY, CDR2 SVGEGT. CDR3 sequence: CASSYAQGTPSYEQYF. CDR3 nucleotides: TGTGCCAGCAGTTACGCGCAGGGTACGCCCTCCTACGAGCAGTACTTC.

This chain uses TRBV4-1 with TRBJ2-1, with TRBD2 as a possible D gene (6 bases). CDR1 and CDR2 from the germline V gene are MGHRA and YSYEKL. The CDR3 runs 17 residues. V dropped 0 bases and J dropped 6 bases, with 18 bases sitting between them. The CDR3 is CASSQDPRFFGGNEQFF. CDR3 in DNA: TGCGCCAGCAGCCAAGATCCGAGGTTTTTCGGGGGCAATGAGCAGTTCTTC.